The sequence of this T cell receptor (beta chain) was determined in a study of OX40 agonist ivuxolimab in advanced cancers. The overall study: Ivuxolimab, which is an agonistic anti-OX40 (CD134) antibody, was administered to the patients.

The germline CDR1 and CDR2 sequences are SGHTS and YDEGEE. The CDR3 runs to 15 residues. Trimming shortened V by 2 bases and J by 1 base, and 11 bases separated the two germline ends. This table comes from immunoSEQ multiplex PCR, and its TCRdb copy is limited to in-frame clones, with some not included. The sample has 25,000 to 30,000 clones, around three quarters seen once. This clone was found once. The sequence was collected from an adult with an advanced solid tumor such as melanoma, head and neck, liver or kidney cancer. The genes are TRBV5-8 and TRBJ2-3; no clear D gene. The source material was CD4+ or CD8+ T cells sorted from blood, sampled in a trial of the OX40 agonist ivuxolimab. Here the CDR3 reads CASSLALGGTDTQYF. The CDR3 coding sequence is TGTGCCAGCAGCTTAGCGCTTGGGGGCACAGATACGCAGTATTTT.